Only a few counts were recorded for the clone carrying this T cell receptor beta chain. This sample is part of a study of CD8+ T cells in alopecia areata. The CDR3 contains 14 residues. Germline CDR1 and CDR2: PRHDT and FYEKMQ (reference sequence). V was shortened by 5 bases and J by 3 bases, with 14 bases between the two germline ends. It was cDNA, reverse transcribed from extracted RNA, that served as the sequencing template. Some clones are missing from TCRdb's copy, which holds only in-frame ones; the method was immunoSEQ multiplex PCR. The table shows about 76,000 clones, with around 67% occurring only once. Specified treatment: oral pan-JAK inhibitor, 5-10 mg twice daily.

The sequence derives from a human donor with alopecia areata. This specimen was CD8+ T cells sorted from blood, taken at week 24, from a patient treated with tofacitinib. The chain combines TRBV13 with TRBJ2-7, with D possibly TRBD2 on 5 matching bases. This chain's CDR3 is CASSPFGLHYEQYF. The DNA for the CDR3 is TGTGCCAGCAGCCCCTTCGGACTCCACTACGAGCAGTACTTC.